What follows describes a single T cell receptor beta chain. What antigen it recognizes has not been identified. Per-base qualities were not stored, and no clone one base away is much larger. These data are taken from a study of cytomegalovirus exposure and HLA in healthy donors (dated by TCRdb to 2015 to 2018). Some background on the complete study: According to a later analysis, one platform produced both the roughly 130 validation repertoires and the 700 or so repertoires of the first cohort. The aim of the study was to test whether cataloging public T cell receptors could identify signatures of past pathogen exposure. Besides the first cohort of around 670 subjects, a separate validation cohort made up of 120 different subjects was used. High-throughput TCR immunosequencing, statistical association of individual TCRs with disease status, and machine learning were combined to predict cytomegalovirus infection status.

Paper-wide results and their limitations: Most TCR sequences were observed very rarely across donors, whereas some public TCRs were present in many individuals. Subsequent analysis determined that TCRs grouped into clusters in the first cohort also showed a tendency toward co-occurrence across the 120 validation repertoires, and roughly 94% of cluster scores exceeded 0. In vitro tests confirmed that three of the cytomegalovirus-associated TCR beta chains recognize cytomegalovirus antigens. In the study, 164 TCR beta chains were listed as associated with cytomegalovirus. All 120 or so repertoires were used to score co-occurrence in the validation cohort in a later analysis, because that analysis had no HLA typing for the cohort. The authors suggested that the approach could potentially be generalized to other disease states and immunological phenotypes. In both the original and validation cohorts, the classifier was reported to diagnose cytomegalovirus status with high specificity and sensitivity.

Library preparation employed the immunoSEQ multiplex PCR assay. The study's own analysis went as follows. To diagnose cytomegalovirus status from the catalog of TCR beta chain sequences, a statistical classification framework was built. As stored in TCRdb, this immuneACCESS dataset retains in-frame rearrangements with V and J assigned. A fraction of the clones does not appear; measured against another copy, unresolved V genes explain less than half of the discrepancy, and the remainder lacks a known reason. For V, J and clone size, that table is used; D and trimming come from the DNA. Present in this sample are some 200,000 clones, roughly four fifths of which were seen just once. The leading ten clones occupy 2.8% of the sample. Taken from the germline V gene, the CDR1 and CDR2 loops are SGHRS and YFSETQ. The germline ends are 5 bases apart after V is trimmed by 1 base and J by 4 bases. Counted from cysteine to phenylalanine, this CDR3 has 13 amino acids. The CDR3 DNA has 39 bases and is translated from base 1.

The donors were included in the validation cohort of over a hundred subjects, a group kept apart from the roughly 700-subject first cohort. The sequenced material came from PBMCs. The source of this sequence is a woman in her late teens or twenties in good health and CMV-seropositive. The rearrangement combines TRBV5-1 with TRBJ2-2, with the D segment identity uncertain. This receptor carries the CDR3 CASSLPSTGELFF. The bases read TGCGCCAGCAGCTTGCCCAGCACCGGGGAGCTGTTTTTT.